The 26 T cell receptor beta chains below all came from one sample that was sequenced in a study of T-cell memory formation after mild COVID-19. Via MiXCR, TCRdb re-called the 5' RACE reads, giving one row per CDR3 protein. The data show around 250,000 distinct CDR3 sequences, with about 17% seen just once and around a fifth held by the top ten. Material for sequencing was PBMCs or a T cell subset sorted from them (not recorded which). Receptors originate from a man between 18 and 29 years old who had mild COVID-19 (a few samples of this study predate the infection). Cell type and time point are not known.

The V call is TRBV9, the J call TRBJ2-2, with no clear D. CDR1 and CDR2 (germline): SGDLS, YYNGEE. This CDR3 spans 16 amino acids. Deletions cut 0 bases from V and 0 bases from J, with 9 bases between. This chain's CDR3 is CASSVAGHSNTGELFF. In DNA, the CDR3 is TGTGCCAGCAGCGTAGCCGGCCACTCGAACACCGGGGAGCTGTTTTTT.

This clonotype was counted between two and nine times. This chain joins TRBV12-3 or TRBV12-4 and TRBJ2-2, with D possibly TRBD1 on 7 matching bases. V dropped 6 bases and J dropped 7 bases, with 15 bases sitting between them. The CDR3 has 14 residues. The CDR3 nucleotides are TGTGCCAGCAGGAGGGGGCCCGGGAGCGGGGAGCTGTTTTTT. It translates to CASRRGPGSGELFF.

This clonotype came up a few times. This rearrangement joins TRBV7-9 to TRBJ2-5; 7 bases align to TRBD1. This CDR3 comprises 14 residues. V was clipped by 5 bases and J by 5 bases; unmatched bases: 8. Germline lookup yields CDR1 SEHNR and CDR2 FQNEAQ (reference sequence). In DNA, the CDR3 is TGTGCCAGCAGCCCGACAGGGATTGGCGAGACCCAGTACTTC. Amino acid sequence: CASSPTGIGETQYF.

The chain recombines TRBV11-1 with TRBJ2-3; no firm D call. Germline CDR1 SGHAT, CDR2 FQDESV (reference sequence). The CDR3 length is 13 residues. Trimming cost V 7 bases and J 4 bases, with 12 bases left between them. CDR3 in DNA: TGTGCCAGCACGCCGGGTTGGGCAGATACGCAGTATTTT. Its translation is CASTPGWADTQYF.

This clonotype was picked up many times. The J gene is TRBJ2-5, the V gene TRBV5-1; the match to TRBD1 covers 8 bases. The length of the CDR3 is 14 residues. V trimming: 4 bases; J trimming: 1 base; junction bases outside the gene matches: 3. Germline V gene lookup returns CDR1 SGHRS and CDR2 YFSETQ. The CDR3 region has the DNA TGCGCCAGCAGCCCGGGGACAGGCCAAGAGACCCAGTACTTC. It translates to CASSPGTGQETQYF.

The chain links TRBV21-1 to TRBJ1-1. TRBV21-1 is shown as a pseudogene. The CDR3 is 12 amino acids. CDR3 residues: CASSKSDTEAFF. The CDR3 DNA reads as TGTGCCAGCAGCAAGAGCGACACTGAAGCTTTCTTT.

This clonotype was counted only a few times. The chain joins TRBV4-3 to TRBJ2-5, with 9 bases identical to TRBD1. Germline values: CDR1 LGHNA, CDR2 YSLEER. The V and J ends lost 4 bases and 6 bases, in that order; junction bases with no gene match: 3. This CDR3 is built from 13 residues. CDR3: CASSLDRGKTQYF. The CDR3, as DNA: TGCGCCAGCAGCCTCGACAGGGGGAAGACCCAGTACTTC.

The rearrangement links TRBV5-1 to TRBJ1-6; D perhaps matches TRBD1 (5 bases). The CDR3 is made up of 13 amino acids. Trimming left V 3 bases short and J 6 bases short, with 7 bases between. Germline-derived CDR1 and CDR2 are SGHRS and YFSETQ. Here the CDR3 reads CASSSDSNSPLHF. In DNA form, the CDR3 reads TGCGCCAGCAGCTCCGACAGTAATTCACCCCTCCACTTT. The entire variable domain, with the rest obtained from reference TRBV5-1 and TRBJ1-6, is as follows: KAGVTQTPRYLIKTRGQQVTLSCSPISGHRSVSWYQQTPGQGLQFLFEYFSETQRNKGNFPGRFSGRQFSNSRSEMNVSTLELGDSALYLCASSSDSNSPLHFGNGTRLTVT.

This clonotype was seen a few times. This sequence joins TRBV9 and TRBJ2-3, with a tentative D call TRBD1 (5 bases). CDR1 is SGDLS, CDR2 YYNGEE, per germline. The CDR3 has 16 residues. Trimming removed 4 bases at V and 3 bases at J, with 18 bases between. The CDR3 protein is CASSPNVQGWTDTQYF. The DNA for the CDR3 is TGTGCCAGCAGCCCAAACGTGCAGGGTTGGACAGATACGCAGTATTTT.

The chain recombines TRBV9 with TRBJ2-3; D perhaps matches TRBD2 (5 bases). V was pared by 2 bases and J by 8 bases, with 9 bases between. There are 12 residues in the CDR3. From germline, CDR1 is SGDLS and CDR2 YYNGEE. This CDR3 is CASSVEAGTQYF. The DNA for the CDR3 is TGTGCCAGCAGCGTGGAGGCAGGTACGCAGTATTTT. Drawing the rest from reference TRBV9 and TRBJ2-3, the complete variable domain is DSGVTQTPKHLITATGQRVTLRCSPRSGDLSVYWYQQSLDQGLQFLIQYYNGEERAKGNILERFSAQQFPDLHSELNLSSLELGDSALYFCASSVEAGTQYFGPGTRLTVL.

By its share, this clonotype is medium-sized. The V gene is TRBV11-2, the J gene TRBJ2-1; the D gene is possibly TRBD2 (6 bases). Germline CDR1 reads SGHAT; CDR2 reads FQNNGV. V was trimmed by 1 base and J by 2 bases, leaving 15 bases between them. This CDR3 comprises 17 residues. DNA for the CDR3: TGTGCCAGCAGCTTAGGACCCGGGACTTCGACCTACAATGAGCAGTTCTTC. This translates into CASSLGPGTSTYNEQFF.

This clonotype was seen more than once but under ten times. The CDR3: CASSAREGRALMNTQYF. CDR3 DNA: TGCGCCAGCAGCGCCAGGGAGGGGAGGGCCCTCATGAATACGCAGTATTTT. V gene TRBV5-1 combines with J gene TRBJ2-3; 7 bases agree with TRBD2. J lost 7 bases, V lost 4 bases, and 18 bases had no gene match. This CDR3 is 17 amino acids long. Germline CDR1 reads SGHRS; CDR2 reads YFSETQ.

This clonotype was seen a handful of times. The rearrangement joins TRBV5-1 to TRBJ2-3, with 9 nucleotides matching TRBD2. Germline assignment: CDR1 SGHRS and CDR2 YFSETQ. This CDR3 is 16 amino acids long. Trimming removed 4 bases from V and 2 bases from J; junction bases left unmatched: 8. The CDR3 nucleotides are TGCGCCAGCAGCCGACGACTAGCGGCAAACACAGATACGCAGTATTTT. Its protein product is CASSRRLAANTDTQYF.

The chain employs TRBV15 and TRBJ1-5; D might be TRBD1 (5 bases). CDR1 LNHNV and CDR2 YYDKDF come from the germline V gene (reference sequence). CDR3 length: 15 residues. Trimming took off 3 bases at V and 5 bases at J, with 14 bases between the two ends. The DNA for the CDR3 is TGTGCCACCAGCAGTGGGGGAGGCAGGTATCAGCCCCAGCATTTT. This translates into CATSSGGGRYQPQHF.

This sequence joins TRBV10-3 and TRBJ2-5, with D possibly TRBD2 on 6 matching bases. The CDR3 runs to 16 residues. V lost 0 bases and J 5 bases, leaving 16 bases between the germline ends. Looked up from germline, CDR1 is ENHRY and CDR2 is SYGVKD. Here the CDR3 DNA reads TGTGCCATCAGTGAGTCGATCGGAGGGATGGGTGAGACCCAGTACTTC. Its translation: CAISESIGGMGETQYF.

This clonotype was seen a few times. The V call is TRBV2, the J call TRBJ2-7; D might be TRBD2 (5 bases). Deletions cut 3 bases from V and 0 bases from J, with 9 bases between. This CDR3 has 14 amino acids. CDR1 and CDR2 (germline): SNHLY, FYNNEI. The CDR3 nucleotides are TGTGCCAGCAGTGAGGTCACTAGCTCCTACGAGCAGTACTTC. Translated: CASSEVTSSYEQYF.

The V and J genes are TRBV5-1 and TRBJ2-1; 12 bases are shared with TRBD2. Germline values: CDR1 SGHRS, CDR2 YFSETQ. J gave up 5 bases and V 4 bases, and 10 bases lay outside the gene matches. The CDR3 sequence is 17 residues long. CDR3 DNA: TGCGCCAGCAGCCTACGACTAGCGGGGGATAACGACAATGAGCAGTTCTTC. It translates to CASSLRLAGDNDNEQFF.

This clonotype was recorded at least ten times. The rearrangement joins TRBV7-2 to TRBJ2-1, with unresolved D. This CDR3 has 13 residues. The V gene lost 1 base and the J gene lost 4 bases, with 5 bases spanning the gap. From germline, CDR1 is SGHTA and CDR2 FQGNSA. In nucleotides, the CDR3 is TGTGCCAGCAGCTTAGGACCATACAATGAGCAGTTCTTC. Its protein product is CASSLGPYNEQFF.

This clonotype was seen only a few times. The genes are TRBV9 and TRBJ2-3; 9 nucleotides match TRBD2. The CDR3 runs 15 residues. V lost 4 bases and J lost 1; bases outside the gene matches: 4. Germline-derived CDR1 and CDR2 are SGDLS and YYNGEE. The CDR3 nucleotides are TGTGCCAGCAGCTTGCGCGGGGGGGGCACAGATACGCAGTATTTT. This translates into CASSLRGGGTDTQYF.

The chain couples TRBV7-2 to TRBJ2-5; D may be TRBD1 or TRBD2 (5 bases each). V shed 9 bases and J shed 5 bases, with 19 bases lying between them. This CDR3 contains 14 residues. Germline loops: CDR1 SGHTA, CDR2 FQGNSA. CDR3 residues: CASSRGQWGETQYF. The CDR3 DNA reads as TGTGCCAGTAGCCGGGGCCAATGGGGGGAGACCCAGTACTTC.

This sequence joins TRBV28 and TRBJ2-3; 8 nucleotides agree with TRBD2. The germline gives CDR1 MDHEN, CDR2 SYDVKM. The V segment lost 2 bases and the J segment 5 bases; nucleotides outside the gene matches: 6. This CDR3 has 15 residues. The CDR3 region is CASSLPSGGLDTQYF. As DNA, the CDR3 is TGTGCCAGCAGTTTACCAAGCGGGGGTTTAGATACGCAGTATTTT.

This clonotype was counted a few times. This rearrangement joins TRBV29-1 to TRBJ1-2, with D unclear. V was clipped by 3 bases and J by 4 bases, with 12 bases between them. The CDR3 runs to 13 residues. The V gene's germline CDR1 is SQVTM and CDR2 ANQGSEA. The CDR3 DNA is TGCAGCGTTGAGCCCCCGGAGGCCTATGGCTACACCTTC. Amino acid sequence: CSVEPPEAYGYTF.

The table lists this clonotype with a few counts. The V gene is TRBV5-1, the J gene TRBJ2-5; a possible D gene is TRBD1 (5 bases). Germline V gene lookup returns CDR1 SGHRS and CDR2 YFSETQ. This CDR3 comprises 15 residues. V was pared by 4 bases and J by 2 bases, with 15 bases between. CDR3 in amino acids: CASSLRATEQETQYF. The CDR3 DNA is TGCGCCAGCAGCCTAAGGGCGACAGAGCAAGAGACCCAGTACTTC.

The chain employs TRBV7-2 and TRBJ2-7, with 14 bases identical to TRBD2. Trimming took 5 bases from V and 5 from J; bases not matched to a gene: 5. The CDR3 is 15 amino acids. Germline CDR1 and CDR2: SGHTA and FQGNSA. This CDR3 reads CASSPGLAGGNEQYF. The CDR3, as DNA: TGTGCCAGCAGCCCCGGACTAGCGGGGGGCAACGAGCAGTACTTC. The variable domain in full, completed from reference TRBV7-2 and TRBJ2-7, reads GAGVSQSPSNKVTEKGKDVELRCDPISGHTALYWYRQSLGQGLEFLIYFQGNSAPDKSGLPSDRFSAERTGGSVSTLTIQRTQQEDSAVYLCASSPGLAGGNEQYFGPGTRLTVT.

This clonotype was detected a few times. The chain joins TRBV9 to TRBJ1-1; tentatively, D is TRBD1 (6 bases). V gave up 2 bases and J gave up 1 base, with 6 bases separating them. Germline V gene sequence: CDR1 SGDLS, CDR2 YYNGEE. This CDR3 has 13 residues. CDR3 sequence reads: CASSVTGNTEAFF. CDR3 sequence (DNA): TGTGCCAGCAGCGTGACAGGGAACACTGAAGCTTTCTTT.

This clonotype was counted a few times. The chain combines TRBV5-1 with TRBJ2-5; tentatively, D is TRBD2 (6 bases). The CDR3 contains 16 residues. V was clipped by 2 bases and J by 5 bases, with 19 bases between them. The germline V gene encodes CDR1 SGHRS and CDR2 YFSETQ. This CDR3 reads CASSFTSDVGGETQYF. DNA of the CDR3: TGCGCCAGCAGCTTCACTTCAGACGTTGGAGGGGAGACCCAGTACTTC.